This TCR beta chain was identified during a study of cytomegalovirus exposure and HLA in healthy donors. With 60 Vbeta and 13 Jbeta primers, the PCR was carried out. Profiled with immunoSEQ multiplex PCR; TCRdb holds only in-frame clones, not every one. The sample includes roughly 150,000 clones, over 75% of them seen just once. This clone was detected a few times. Antigen specificity is unknown. The study's findings and limits: According to the study, around 150 TCR beta chains were cytomegalovirus-associated.

V lost 2 bases and J lost 6, with 14 bases in between. Germline lookup yields CDR1 ENHRY and CDR2 SYGVKD. The CDR3 has 15 amino acids. This TCR was recovered from a female donor in good health and CMV-seronegative. Sequences were obtained from PBMCs. The chain employs TRBV10-3 and TRBJ1-5; no clear D gene. This chain's CDR3 is CAISEGQAFGQPQHF. The CDR3 coding sequence is TGTGCCATCAGTGAGGGTCAGGCTTTTGGTCAGCCCCAGCATTTT.